The clone carrying this TCR beta chain appeared a few times. Antigen unknown. This sample stems from a study of beta chain features in type 1 diabetes. Turning to the study itself: Healthy donors and patients had similar age, gender and cell yields. General observations from the study: VDJ junctions sequenced from type 1 diabetes patients showed fewer insertions and more deletions.

All of the sorted populations showed purity greater than 98%. Sequencing targeted expressed TCRB transcripts, as all isolated RNA had been reverse transcribed. The table came from immunoSEQ multiplex PCR; TCRdb's copy has only in-frame clones and leaves some out. This sample has under 950,000 clones, with roughly 16% found just once. Sequencing used naive CD4+ T cells from blood. This clonotype was sampled from a woman younger than 30 in good health.

The CDR3 nucleotides read TGCGCCAGCAGCCCGACACCTACTACAGATACGCAGTATTTT. Protein sequence: CASSPTPTTDTQYF. The J gene is TRBJ2-3, the V gene TRBV5-1; D not resolved. Germline-derived CDR1 and CDR2 are SGHRS and YFSETQ. The CDR3 is 14 residues long. V was shortened by 4 bases and J by 3 bases, with 12 bases between the two germline ends.